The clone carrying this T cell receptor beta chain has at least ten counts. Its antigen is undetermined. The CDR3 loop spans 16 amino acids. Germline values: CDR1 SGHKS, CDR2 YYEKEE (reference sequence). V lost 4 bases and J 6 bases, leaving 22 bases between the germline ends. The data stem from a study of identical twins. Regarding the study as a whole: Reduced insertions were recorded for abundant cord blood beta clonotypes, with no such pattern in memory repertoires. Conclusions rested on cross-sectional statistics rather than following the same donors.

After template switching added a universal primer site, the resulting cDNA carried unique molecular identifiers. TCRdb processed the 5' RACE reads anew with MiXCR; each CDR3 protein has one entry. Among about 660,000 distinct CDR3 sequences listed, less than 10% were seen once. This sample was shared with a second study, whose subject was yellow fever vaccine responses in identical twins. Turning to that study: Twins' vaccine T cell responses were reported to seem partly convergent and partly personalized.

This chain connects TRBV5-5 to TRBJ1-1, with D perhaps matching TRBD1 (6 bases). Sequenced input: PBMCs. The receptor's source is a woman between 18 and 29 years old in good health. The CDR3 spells CASSPYSTGGKAEAFF. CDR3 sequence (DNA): TGTGCCAGCAGCCCCTACTCGACAGGTGGTAAGGCTGAAGCTTTCTTT.